This T cell receptor beta chain came from a study of blood T cell repertoires in COVID-19. Across the study: Sample material is recorded as cDNA or gDNA derived from T cells, B-cell-depleted T cells, or PBMCs.

Germline lookup yields CDR1 MNHEY and CDR2 SMNVEV (reference sequence). V lost 1 base and J lost 5; bases outside the gene matches: 10. This CDR3 is built from 18 residues. As originally analysed: The assay estimated nucleated cells by amplifying reference gene primers. Here immunoSEQ multiplex PCR was the method, and the copy in TCRdb shows in-frame clones only, minus some. The V and J calls and the clone size are those of that table, but D and trimming were determined from the DNA. The sample shows a few hundred thousand clones, about 91% of them seen only once. The specimen sequenced was peripheral blood. This chain uses TRBV27 with TRBJ2-5, with 13 positions matching TRBD2. The sequence was collected from a person in their late teens or twenties with COVID-19, enrolled during active disease. CDR3 sequence reads: CASSLYGGGLAGRETQYF. The CDR3 DNA reads as TGTGCCAGCAGTTTATATGGGGGGGGACTAGCGGGAAGGGAGACCCAGTACTTC.